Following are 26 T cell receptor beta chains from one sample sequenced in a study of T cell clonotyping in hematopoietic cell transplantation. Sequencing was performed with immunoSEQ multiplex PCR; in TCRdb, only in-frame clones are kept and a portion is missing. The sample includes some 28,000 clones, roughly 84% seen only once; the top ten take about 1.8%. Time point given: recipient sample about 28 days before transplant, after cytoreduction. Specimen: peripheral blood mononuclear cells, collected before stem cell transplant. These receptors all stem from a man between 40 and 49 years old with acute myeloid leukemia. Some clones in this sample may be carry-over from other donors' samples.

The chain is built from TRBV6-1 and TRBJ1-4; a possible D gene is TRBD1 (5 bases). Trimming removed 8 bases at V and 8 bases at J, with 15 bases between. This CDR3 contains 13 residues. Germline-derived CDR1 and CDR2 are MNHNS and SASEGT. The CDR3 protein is CASADGQGEKLFF. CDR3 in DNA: TGTGCCAGCGCCGACGGCCAGGGCGAAAAACTGTTTTTT.

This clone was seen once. CDR3 in DNA: TGTGCCAGCAGCTTAGGAGGGGCGGGGGCCCAATCTTTCTTT. This sequence encodes CASSLGGAGAQSFF. V is TRBV7-9 and J is TRBJ1-1; possible D gene TRBD1, 6 bases. Between the trimmed V and J ends, which lost 1 base and 12 bases, there was a span of 18 bases. This CDR3 has 14 residues. Germline values: CDR1 SEHNR, CDR2 FQNEAQ (reference sequence).

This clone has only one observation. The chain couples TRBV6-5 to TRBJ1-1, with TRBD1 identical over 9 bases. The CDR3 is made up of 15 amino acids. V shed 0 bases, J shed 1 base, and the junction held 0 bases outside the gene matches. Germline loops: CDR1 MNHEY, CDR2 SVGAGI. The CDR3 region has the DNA TGTGCCAGCAGTTACTCGGACAGGGGGAACACTGAAGCTTTCTTT. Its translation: CASSYSDRGNTEAFF.

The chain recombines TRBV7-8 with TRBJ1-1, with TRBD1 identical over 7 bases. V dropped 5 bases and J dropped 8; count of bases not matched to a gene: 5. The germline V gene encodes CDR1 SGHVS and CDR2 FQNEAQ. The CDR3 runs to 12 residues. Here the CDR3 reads CASSKDRSEAFF. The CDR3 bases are TGTGCCAGCAGCAAGGACAGGTCCGAAGCTTTCTTT.

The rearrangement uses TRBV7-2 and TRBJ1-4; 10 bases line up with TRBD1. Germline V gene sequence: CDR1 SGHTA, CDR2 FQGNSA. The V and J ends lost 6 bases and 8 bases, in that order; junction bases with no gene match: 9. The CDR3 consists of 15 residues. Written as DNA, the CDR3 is TGTGCCAGCAGTGTGGACAGGGGGAACGGCGAAAAACTGTTTTTT. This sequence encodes CASSVDRGNGEKLFF.

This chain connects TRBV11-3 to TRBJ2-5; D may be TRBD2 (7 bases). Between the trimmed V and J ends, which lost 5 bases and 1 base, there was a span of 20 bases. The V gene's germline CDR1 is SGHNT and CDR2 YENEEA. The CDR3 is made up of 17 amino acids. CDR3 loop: CASSPPGAGAPQETQYF. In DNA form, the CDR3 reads TGTGCCAGCAGCCCCCCAGGGGCGGGAGCCCCCCAAGAGACCCAGTACTTC. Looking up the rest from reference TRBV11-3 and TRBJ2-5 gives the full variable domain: EAGVVQSPRYKIIEKKQPVAFWCNPISGHNTLYWYLQNLGQGPELLIRYENEEAVDDSQLPKDRFSAERLKGVDSTLKIQPAELGDSAVYLCASSPPGAGAPQETQYFGPGTRLLVL.

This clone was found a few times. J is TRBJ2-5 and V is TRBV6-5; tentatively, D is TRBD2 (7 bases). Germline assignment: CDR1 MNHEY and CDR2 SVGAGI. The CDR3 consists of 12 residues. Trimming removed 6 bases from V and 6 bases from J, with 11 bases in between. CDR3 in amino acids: CASRGGDKTQYF. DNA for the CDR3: TGTGCCAGCAGAGGGGGGGATAAGACCCAGTACTTC.

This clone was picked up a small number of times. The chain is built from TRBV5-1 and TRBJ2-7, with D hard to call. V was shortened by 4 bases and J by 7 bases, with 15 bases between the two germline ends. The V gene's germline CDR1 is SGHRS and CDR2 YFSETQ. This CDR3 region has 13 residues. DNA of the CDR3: TGCGCCAGCAGCCCATTTGGGCCCGGGGAGCAGTACTTC. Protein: CASSPFGPGEQYF.

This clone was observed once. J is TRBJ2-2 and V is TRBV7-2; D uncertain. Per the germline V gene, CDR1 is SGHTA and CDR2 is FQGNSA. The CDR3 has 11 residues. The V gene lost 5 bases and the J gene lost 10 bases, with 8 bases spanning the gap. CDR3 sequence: CASSPSVELFF. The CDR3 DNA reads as TGTGCCAGCAGCCCCTCCGTGGAGCTGTTTTTT.

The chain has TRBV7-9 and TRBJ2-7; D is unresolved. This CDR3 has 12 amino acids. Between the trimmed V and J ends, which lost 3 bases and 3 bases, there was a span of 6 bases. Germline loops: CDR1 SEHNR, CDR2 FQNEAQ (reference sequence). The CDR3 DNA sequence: TGTGCCAGCAGCTTCCAGAACTACGAGCAGTACTTC. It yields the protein CASSFQNYEQYF.

The CDR3 spells CASRSGGLSNQPQHF. The CDR3 nucleotides are TGTGCCAGCAGGTCAGGGGGCCTGAGCAATCAGCCCCAGCATTTT. The chain couples TRBV6-1 to TRBJ1-5; TRBD1 aligns across 8 bases. The J segment lost 1 base and the V segment lost 6 bases, leaving 5 bases of the junction unmatched. The CDR3 sequence is 15 residues long. CDR1 and CDR2 from the germline V gene are MNHNS and SASEGT.

Here the CDR3 reads CASRIVRLGLQGGEQFF. CDR3 in DNA: TGCGCCAGCAGAATTGTGAGACTTGGGCTACAGGGAGGTGAGCAGTTCTTC. The chain couples TRBV5-1 to TRBJ2-1, with D perhaps matching TRBD1 or TRBD2 (6 bases each). Germline V CDR1 and CDR2: SGHRS, YFSETQ. The CDR3 covers 17 residues. The V and J ends lost 5 bases and 9 bases respectively, with 27 bases between them.

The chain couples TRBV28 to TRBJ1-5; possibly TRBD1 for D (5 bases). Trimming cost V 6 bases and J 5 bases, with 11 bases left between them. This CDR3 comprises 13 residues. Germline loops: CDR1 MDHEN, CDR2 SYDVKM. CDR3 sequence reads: CASRIAGHQPQHF. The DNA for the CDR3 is TGTGCCAGCAGGATTGCAGGGCATCAGCCCCAGCATTTT.

The CDR3 reads CASSPFPTGEAEAFF. The CDR3 coding sequence is TGTGCCAGCAGTCCCTTCCCGACAGGGGAAGCTGAAGCTTTCTTT. The V call is TRBV2, the J call TRBJ1-1; the match to TRBD1 covers 8 bases. Trimming at V came to 5 bases and at J to 6 bases, leaving 11 bases not matched to a gene. Germline CDR1 and CDR2: SNHLY and FYNNEI. The CDR3 length is 15 residues.

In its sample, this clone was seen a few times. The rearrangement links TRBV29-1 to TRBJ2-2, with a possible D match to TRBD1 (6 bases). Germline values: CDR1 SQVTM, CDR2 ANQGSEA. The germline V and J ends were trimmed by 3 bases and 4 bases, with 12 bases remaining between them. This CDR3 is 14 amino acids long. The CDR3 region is CSVEKGQPTGELFF. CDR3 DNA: TGCAGCGTTGAGAAAGGACAGCCCACCGGGGAGCTGTTTTTT.

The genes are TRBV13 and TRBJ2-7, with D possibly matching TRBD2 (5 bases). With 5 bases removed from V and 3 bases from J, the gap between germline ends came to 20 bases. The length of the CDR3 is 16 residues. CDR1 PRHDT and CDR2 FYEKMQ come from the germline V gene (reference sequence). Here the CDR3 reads CASSLGGVASYYEQYF. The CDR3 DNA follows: TGTGCCAGCAGCCTCGGAGGTGTTGCATCCTACTACGAGCAGTACTTC.

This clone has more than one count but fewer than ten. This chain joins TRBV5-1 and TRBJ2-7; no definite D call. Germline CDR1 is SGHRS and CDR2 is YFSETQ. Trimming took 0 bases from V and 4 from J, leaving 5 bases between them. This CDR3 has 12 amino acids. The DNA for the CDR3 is TGCGCCAGCAGCTTGGACGGGTACGAGCAGTACTTC. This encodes CASSLDGYEQYF.

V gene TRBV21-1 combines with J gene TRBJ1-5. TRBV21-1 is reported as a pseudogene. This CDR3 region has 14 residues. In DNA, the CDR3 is TGTGCCAGCACAAAGGGAAGTAGCAATCAGCCCCAGCATTTT. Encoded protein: CASTKGSSNQPQHF.

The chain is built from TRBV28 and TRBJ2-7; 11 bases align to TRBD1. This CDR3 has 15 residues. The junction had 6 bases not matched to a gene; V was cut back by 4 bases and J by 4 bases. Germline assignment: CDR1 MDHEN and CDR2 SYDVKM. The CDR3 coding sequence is TGTGCCAGCAGTTCGACGGGACAGGGGGGGTACGAGCAGTACTTC. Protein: CASSSTGQGGYEQYF.

CDR3 DNA sequence: TGTGCCAGTAGTATGCAGGGGCAGGGCGGGGAGCTGTTTTTT. This sequence encodes CASSMQGQGGELFF. The gene calls are TRBV19 and TRBJ2-2; the D gene is possibly TRBD1 (6 bases). The V gene's germline CDR1 is LNHDA and CDR2 SQIVND (reference sequence). The ends were cut back, 3 bases at V and 7 bases at J, with 12 bases in the middle. The CDR3 runs 14 residues.

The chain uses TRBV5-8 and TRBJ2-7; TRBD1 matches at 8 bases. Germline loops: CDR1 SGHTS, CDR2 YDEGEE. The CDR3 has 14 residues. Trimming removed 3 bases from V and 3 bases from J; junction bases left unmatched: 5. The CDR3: CASSWTGSVYEQYF. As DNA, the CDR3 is TGTGCCAGCAGCTGGACAGGGTCGGTCTACGAGCAGTACTTC.

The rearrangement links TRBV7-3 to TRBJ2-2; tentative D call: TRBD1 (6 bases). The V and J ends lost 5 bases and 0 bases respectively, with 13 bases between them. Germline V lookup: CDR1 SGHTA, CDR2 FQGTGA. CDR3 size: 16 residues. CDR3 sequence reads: CASSRWRQANTGELFF. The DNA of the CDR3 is TGTGCCAGCAGCCGGTGGAGACAGGCGAACACCGGGGAGCTGTTTTTT.

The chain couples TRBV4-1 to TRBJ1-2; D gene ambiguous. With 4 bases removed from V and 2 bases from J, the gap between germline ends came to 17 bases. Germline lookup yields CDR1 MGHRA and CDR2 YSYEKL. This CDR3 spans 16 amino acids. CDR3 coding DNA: TGCGCCAGCAGCCCTCGCCTCGTGGACGGAAACTATGGCTACACCTTC. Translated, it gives CASSPRLVDGNYGYTF.

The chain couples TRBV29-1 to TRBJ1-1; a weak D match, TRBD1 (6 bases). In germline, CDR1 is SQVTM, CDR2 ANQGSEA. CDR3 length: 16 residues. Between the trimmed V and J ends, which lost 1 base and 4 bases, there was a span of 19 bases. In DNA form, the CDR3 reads TGCAGCGTTGAAGGAGAGGGGACCAGGGGACCCACTGAAGCTTTCTTT. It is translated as CSVEGEGTRGPTEAFF.

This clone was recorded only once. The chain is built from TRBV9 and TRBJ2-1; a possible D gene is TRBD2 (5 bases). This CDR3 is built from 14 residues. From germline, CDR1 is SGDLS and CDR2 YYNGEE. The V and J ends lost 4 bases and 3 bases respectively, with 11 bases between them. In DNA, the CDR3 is TGTGCCAGCAGCCCCCGACTAAGCTACAATGAGCAGTTCTTC. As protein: CASSPRLSYNEQFF. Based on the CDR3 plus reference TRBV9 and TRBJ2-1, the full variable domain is DSGVTQTPKHLITATGQRVTLRCSPRSGDLSVYWYQQSLDQGLQFLIQYYNGEERAKGNILERFSAQQFPDLHSELNLSSLELGDSALYFCASSPRLSYNEQFFGPGTRLTVL.

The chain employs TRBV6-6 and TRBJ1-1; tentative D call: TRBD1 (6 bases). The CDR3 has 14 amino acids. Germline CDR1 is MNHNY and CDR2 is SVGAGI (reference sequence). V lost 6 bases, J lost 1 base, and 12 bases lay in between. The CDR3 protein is CASSEGHSNTEAFF. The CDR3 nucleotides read TGTGCCAGCAGCGAGGGACACTCGAACACTGAAGCTTTCTTT.